One sample yielded the 26 T cell receptor beta chains listed below, sequenced in a study of OX40 agonist ivuxolimab in advanced cancers. Only in-frame clones appear in the TCRdb table, and some are missing; sequencing was by immunoSEQ multiplex PCR. The table has approximately 80,000 clones, around 92% seen once. The sample consisted of CD4+ or CD8+ T cells sorted from blood, taken in a trial of the OX40 agonist ivuxolimab. The receptors derive from an adult with an advanced solid tumor such as melanoma, head and neck, liver or kidney cancer.

This chain uses TRBV6-1 with TRBJ2-5; D is undetermined. The ends were cut back, 2 bases at V and 7 bases at J, with 11 bases in the middle. CDR3 length: 13 residues. Germline CDR1 and CDR2: MNHNS and SASEGT. CDR3 in amino acids: CASSERARVTQYF. The CDR3 DNA reads as TGTGCCAGCAGTGAACGGGCTAGAGTGACCCAGTACTTC.

The chain has TRBV11-3 and TRBJ2-3, with D tentatively TRBD1 or TRBD2 (5 bases each). This CDR3 has 16 amino acids. Germline CDR1 is SGHNT and CDR2 is YENEEA. The germline V and J ends were trimmed by 1 base and 1 base, with 12 bases remaining between them. The CDR3: CASSLGGVGGTDTQYF. CDR3 coding DNA: TGTGCCAGCAGCTTAGGAGGGGTGGGTGGCACAGATACGCAGTATTTT.

The chain is built from TRBV11-2 and TRBJ1-1; D call uncertain. The CDR3 spans 13 residues. Trimming left V 2 bases short and J 6 bases short, with 10 bases between. Germline CDR1 reads SGHAT; CDR2 reads FQNNGV. DNA of the CDR3: TGTGCCAGCAGCTTAACTTTTCGGGCTGAAGCTTTCTTT. This encodes CASSLTFRAEAFF.

This chain links TRBV14 with TRBJ1-2; no clear D. This CDR3 has 16 amino acids. In germline, CDR1 is SGHDN, CDR2 FVKESK. V dropped 4 bases and J dropped 4 bases, with 19 bases sitting between them. The CDR3 bases are TGTGCCAGCAGCCTTACTCGAAGGCAGGCCGCCTATGGCTACACCTTC. Protein sequence: CASSLTRRQAAYGYTF.

V usage is TRBV27 and J usage is TRBJ2-2; the D gene could be TRBD1 or TRBD2 (6 bases each). Per the germline V gene, CDR1 is MNHEY and CDR2 is SMNVEV (reference sequence). The CDR3 is made up of 15 amino acids. Between the trimmed V and J ends, which lost 1 base and 7 bases, there was a span of 13 bases. CDR3 residues: CASSLYWGAGGELFF. For the CDR3, the DNA is TGTGCCAGCAGTTTATACTGGGGGGCCGGCGGGGAGCTGTTTTTT.

This clone came up a few times. The rearrangement joins TRBV28 to TRBJ1-1; tentative D call: TRBD1 (6 bases). V gave up 6 bases and J gave up 3 bases, with 14 bases separating them. Per germline, CDR1 MDHEN and CDR2 SYDVKM. The CDR3 has 14 residues. The CDR3 spells CASSTTGRHTEAFF. CDR3 bases: TGTGCCAGCAGCACAACAGGGCGGCACACTGAAGCTTTCTTT.

The chain couples TRBV7-2 to TRBJ2-5; TRBD2 aligns across 10 bases. V lost 1 base to trimming and J lost 5 bases; unmatched junction nucleotides: 4. Per germline, CDR1 SGHTA and CDR2 FQGNSA. The CDR3 has 15 amino acids. This chain's CDR3 is CASSLGGSGRETQYF. The CDR3 bases are TGTGCCAGCAGCTTAGGGGGTAGCGGGAGGGAGACCCAGTACTTC.

The gene calls are TRBV2 and TRBJ2-5, with a possible D match to TRBD2 (6 bases). The CDR3 totals 16 residues. Germline lookup yields CDR1 SNHLY and CDR2 FYNNEI. With 6 bases removed from V and 2 bases from J, the gap between germline ends came to 19 bases. The CDR3 is CASSERQLAAQETQYF. The CDR3 DNA reads TGTGCCAGCAGCGAACGACAGTTAGCGGCTCAAGAGACCCAGTACTTC.

This chain links TRBV27 with TRBJ1-4; D unresolved. This CDR3 is built from 15 residues. Germline loops: CDR1 MNHEY, CDR2 SMNVEV (reference sequence). V dropped 2 bases and J dropped 8 bases, with 15 bases sitting between them. The CDR3, as DNA: TGTGCCAGCAGTTTAACGTCAGGAAGTAGAGAAAAACTGTTTTTT. It codes for CASSLTSGSREKLFF. The full variable domain, with the rest looked up from reference TRBV27 and TRBJ1-4, is EAQVTQNPRYLITVTGKKLTVTCSQNMNHEYMSWYRQDPGLGLRQIYYSMNVEVTDKGDVPEGYKVSRKEKRNFPLILESPSPNQTSLYFCASSLTSGSREKLFFGSGTQLSVL.

The rearrangement uses TRBV5-1 and TRBJ2-6, with 8 bases matching TRBD1. With V trimmed by 4 bases and J by 1 base, 7 bases remained unmatched. In germline, CDR1 is SGHRS, CDR2 YFSETQ. The CDR3 consists of 17 residues. In DNA form, the CDR3 reads TGCGCCAGCAGCGATGGGACAGGAGGATCTGGGGCCAACGTCCTGACTTTC. Translated, it gives CASSDGTGGSGANVLTF.

The chain uses TRBV6-1 and TRBJ2-5; weak D call: TRBD1 (6 bases). Per the germline V gene, CDR1 is MNHNS and CDR2 is SASEGT. This CDR3 has 13 residues. The V and J ends lost 5 bases and 5 bases respectively, with 12 bases between them. The DNA of the CDR3 is TGTGCCAGCAGTTCAGGGGTGAGGGAGACCCAGTACTTC. The encoded protein is CASSSGVRETQYF.

The chain uses TRBV9 and TRBJ2-2; no firm D call. Germline loops: CDR1 SGDLS, CDR2 YYNGEE. The CDR3 loop spans 16 amino acids. V dropped 3 bases and J dropped 2 bases, with 14 bases sitting between them. Written as DNA, the CDR3 is TGTGCCAGCAGCGCAACCCACGGACCAAACACCGGGGAGCTGTTTTTT. Protein: CASSATHGPNTGELFF.

This clone has a single count. This chain connects TRBV2 to TRBJ1-2, with unresolved D. Germline V lookup: CDR1 SNHLY, CDR2 FYNNEI. Deletions cut 8 bases from V and 6 bases from J, with 16 bases between. The length of the CDR3 is 13 residues. CDR3 DNA sequence: TGTGCCAGCCGACGAAGGGTCGCCCATGGCTACACCTTC. As protein: CASRRRVAHGYTF. Supplemented by reference TRBV2 and TRBJ1-2, the full variable domain reads EPEVTQTPSHQVTQMGQEVILRCVPISNHLYFYWYRQILGQKVEFLVSFYNNEISEKSEIFDDQFSVERPDGSNFTLKIRSTKLEDSAMYFCASRRRVAHGYTFGSGTRLTVV.

This CDR3 reads CASSPFSGSLVVETQYF. CDR3 bases: TGTGCCAGCTCACCGTTTAGCGGGAGTCTAGTCGTAGAGACCCAGTACTTC. V is TRBV18 and J is TRBJ2-5; 9 bases are shared with TRBD2. Germline CDR1 reads KGHSH; CDR2 reads LQKENI. CDR3 length equals 17 residues. J gave up 4 bases and V 3 bases, and 12 bases lay outside the gene matches.

The genes are TRBV5-1 and TRBJ2-2, with TRBD1 identical over 7 bases. The end of the DNA fits TRBJ1-3 better, so the J call may be wrong. Germline V lookup: CDR1 SGHRS, CDR2 YFSETQ. The CDR3 consists of 16 residues. CDR3 region: CASSQAGGNSGNTIYF. The CDR3 DNA reads as TGCGCCAGCAGCCAGGCAGGGGGAAACTCTGGAAACACCATATATTTT.

This sequence joins TRBV19 and TRBJ2-7; 12 positions match TRBD2. The length of the CDR3 is 17 residues. V trimming: 3 bases; J trimming: 6 bases; junction bases outside the gene matches: 12. Looked up from germline, CDR1 is LNHDA and CDR2 is SQIVND (reference sequence). In DNA form, the CDR3 reads TGTGCCAGTAGTATGAGGACTAGCGGGACAGGATCATCCGAGCAGTACTTC. Amino acids: CASSMRTSGTGSSEQYF.

This chain links TRBV11-3 with TRBJ2-1, with D perhaps matching TRBD2 (7 bases). V lost 3 bases, J lost 9 bases, and 15 bases lay in between. CDR3 length: 14 amino acids. The germline V gene has CDR1 SGHNT and CDR2 YENEEA. In DNA, the CDR3 is TGTGCCAGCAGCTTGGGGGGGCTGGCATCTGAGCAGTTCTTC. It is translated as CASSLGGLASEQFF.

This chain joins TRBV4-2 and TRBJ2-3; D might be TRBD2 (5 bases). CDR1 and CDR2 from the germline V gene are LGHNA and YNFKEQ. The CDR3 contains 18 residues. Trimming removed 1 base from V and 0 bases from J, with 17 bases in between. The CDR3 reads CASSQVSLAGPSTDTQYF. CDR3 coding DNA: TGTGCCAGCAGCCAAGTATCCCTAGCTGGCCCTAGCACAGATACGCAGTATTTT.

The chain carries TRBV11-2 and TRBJ2-1; TRBD2 matches at 8 bases. The CDR3 is made up of 14 amino acids. In germline, CDR1 is SGHAT, CDR2 FQNNGV. J gave up 5 bases and V 2 bases, and 2 bases lay outside the gene matches. CDR3 coding DNA: TGTGCCAGCAGCTTACTAGCGGGCCACAATGAGCAGTTCTTC. Translated, it gives CASSLLAGHNEQFF.

V is TRBV14 and J is TRBJ2-5; D not resolved. The CDR3 is made up of 16 amino acids. Germline-derived CDR1 and CDR2 are SGHDN and FVKESK. The V and J ends lost 1 base and 0 bases respectively, with 12 bases between them. DNA for the CDR3: TGTGCCAGCAGCCAAGTACCCGGACGGCACCAAGAGACCCAGTACTTC. Amino acids: CASSQVPGRHQETQYF.

The V gene is TRBV7-9, the J gene TRBJ1-2; 9 nucleotides match TRBD1. Germline values: CDR1 SEHNR, CDR2 FQNEAQ (reference sequence). V shed 3 bases, J shed 8 bases, and the junction held 10 bases outside the gene matches. The CDR3 loop spans 15 amino acids. CDR3 DNA: TGTGCCAGCAGCTTTGAAGACAGGGGGACTGGGGGCTACACCTTC. As protein: CASSFEDRGTGGYTF.

The chain links TRBV27 to TRBJ1-1; 8 bases align to TRBD1. The length of the CDR3 is 17 residues. V lost 5 bases, J lost 7 bases, and 18 bases stayed unmatched. Germline loops: CDR1 MNHEY, CDR2 SMNVEV (reference sequence). CDR3 protein: CASSAGQGSPGEVEAFF. The CDR3 nucleotides are TGTGCCAGCAGTGCCGGACAGGGTAGTCCCGGGGAGGTTGAAGCTTTCTTT.

The sample holds one count of this clone. V gene TRBV27 combines with J gene TRBJ1-6; D is uncertain. This CDR3 has 13 residues. V was pared by 5 bases and J by 5 bases, with 7 bases between. Germline V gives CDR1 MNHEY, CDR2 SMNVEV (reference sequence). The CDR3 DNA sequence: TGTGCCAGCAGTCCCGACGATAATTCACCCCTCCACTTT. It specifies CASSPDDNSPLHF.

V is TRBV28 and J is TRBJ1-4; 7 positions match TRBD1. The CDR3 spans 17 residues. Per the germline V gene, CDR1 is MDHEN and CDR2 is SYDVKM. V shed 5 bases, J shed 0 bases, and the junction held 9 bases outside the gene matches. The CDR3 spells CASSPEQGPATNEKLFF. CDR3 DNA: TGTGCCAGCAGTCCGGAACAGGGGCCTGCAACTAATGAAAAACTGTTTTTT.

This chain connects TRBV30 to TRBJ2-3; D possibly corresponds to TRBD1 (6 bases). CDR3 size: 13 residues. V was shortened by 3 bases and J by 4 bases, with 11 bases between the two germline ends. Germline CDR1 is GTSNPN and CDR2 is SVGIG (reference sequence). CDR3 loop: CAWRGWGPDTQYF. In DNA, the CDR3 is TGTGCCTGGAGAGGCTGGGGGCCAGATACGCAGTATTTT.

V is TRBV5-1 and J is TRBJ2-1; D gene unclear. Germline CDR1 reads SGHRS; CDR2 reads YFSETQ. The CDR3 sequence is 12 residues long. Trimming removed 0 bases from V and 9 bases from J, with 7 bases in between. The CDR3 is CASSLEGSEQFF. For the CDR3, the DNA is TGCGCCAGCAGCTTGGAAGGCAGTGAGCAGTTCTTC.